A single sample is the source of the 22 T cell receptor beta chains below, sequenced in a study of T cells after yellow fever vaccination. TCRdb reprocessed the 5' RACE reads via MiXCR and lists one record per CDR3 protein. The sample includes roughly 300,000 distinct CDR3 sequences, around 8.1% of them seen just once. Sequencing was performed on PBMCs, taken roughly 45 days after the first yellow fever vaccination. The receptor source for this set is a man aged 18-30 years who received the YFV17D yellow fever vaccine.

The J gene is TRBJ1-4, the V gene TRBV6-1; D remains ambiguous. V lost 2 bases and J 14 bases, leaving 18 bases between the germline ends. Germline V gene data show CDR1 as MNHNS and CDR2 as SASEGT. The CDR3 is 14 residues long. The CDR3 spells CASSEHTGTAWLFF. In DNA, the CDR3 is TGTGCCAGCAGTGAACATACGGGAACAGCCTGGCTGTTTTTT.

This chain connects TRBV12-3 or TRBV12-4 to TRBJ1-2; 8 nucleotides align to TRBD1. This CDR3 is 16 amino acids long. V dropped 3 bases and J dropped 7; count of bases not matched to a gene: 13. The DNA of the CDR3 is TGTGCCAGCAGTTTCTTTCCAGGGGGCTCGAGGGGTGGCTACACCTTC. This codes for CASSFFPGGSRGGYTF.

V gene TRBV5-1 combines with J gene TRBJ2-5; no clear D gene. Trimming removed 0 bases at V and 5 bases at J, with 8 bases between. The CDR3 has 13 residues. Germline CDR1 SGHRS, CDR2 YFSETQ. The CDR3 loop is CASSLEPEETQYF. The CDR3 nucleotides read TGCGCCAGCAGCTTGGAACCAGAGGAGACCCAGTACTTC.

The rearrangement joins TRBV3-1 to TRBJ2-2; D ambiguous. Trimming removed 6 bases from V and 2 bases from J, with 16 bases in between. This CDR3 has 16 residues. Germline CDR1 is LGHDT and CDR2 is YNNKEL (reference sequence). The DNA of the CDR3 is TGTGCCAGCAGTCGGAAAAGCGTCGGCAACACCGGGGAGCTGTTTTTT. Residues: CASSRKSVGNTGELFF.

CDR3 amino acids: CASRETGGYGTEAFF. CDR3 DNA sequence: TGTGCCAGTAGAGAGACAGGGGGGTATGGCACTGAAGCTTTCTTT. The chain couples TRBV19 to TRBJ1-1; 9 nucleotides align to TRBD1. Germline assignment: CDR1 LNHDA and CDR2 SQIVND (reference sequence). Trimming at V came to 6 bases and at J to 4 bases, leaving 9 bases not matched to a gene. This CDR3 comprises 15 residues.

This clonotype was found a few times. The chain couples TRBV7-3 to TRBJ2-2; 7 bases agree with TRBD2. The CDR3 loop spans 14 amino acids. Germline V gives CDR1 SGHTA, CDR2 FQGTGA. V lost 4 bases to trimming and J lost 4 bases; unmatched junction nucleotides: 3. The CDR3 DNA sequence: TGTGCCAGCAGCTGGGCTAGCGGCACCGGGGAGCTGTTTTTT. Protein product: CASSWASGTGELFF.

This clonotype was detected only a few times. This rearrangement joins TRBV7-9 to TRBJ1-2; D unclear. This CDR3 region has 15 residues. Germline values: CDR1 SEHNR, CDR2 FQNEAQ (reference sequence). V lost 0 bases and J lost 1, with 9 bases in between. CDR3 sequence reads: CASSLAGFHNYGYTF. The CDR3 nucleotides read TGTGCCAGCAGCTTAGCAGGATTCCATAACTATGGCTACACCTTC.

This clonotype showed up just a few times. The V call is TRBV7-9, the J call TRBJ2-2; the D gene could be TRBD1 or TRBD2 (5 bases each). The V end lost 3 bases, the J end lost 2 bases, and 13 bases lay between the germline ends. The CDR3 runs 16 residues. Germline CDR1 and CDR2: SEHNR and FQNEAQ (reference sequence). CDR3 bases: TGTGCCAGCAGCTTTGTCGGGACGGCAAACACCGGGGAGCTGTTTTTT. Its protein is CASSFVGTANTGELFF.

There are a few counts of this clonotype. The chain couples TRBV12-3 or TRBV12-4 to TRBJ2-1, with TRBD1 identical over 7 bases. This CDR3 is 12 amino acids long. Unmatched junction bases numbered 11, after V lost 11 bases and J lost 10 bases. The CDR3 coding sequence is TGTGCCGCTACTCTCACAGGGGACGAGCAGTTCTTC. It yields the protein CAATLTGDEQFF.

This clonotype was detected many times. The gene calls are TRBV5-1 and TRBJ1-6; 8 positions agree with TRBD1. Germline V CDR1 and CDR2: SGHRS, YFSETQ. J gave up 8 bases and V 5 bases, and 6 bases lay outside the gene matches. This CDR3 has 14 amino acids. The CDR3, as DNA: TGCGCCAGCAGATCGGACAGGGAATATTCACCCCTCCACTTT. Translation: CASRSDREYSPLHF.

The V and J genes are TRBV12-3 or TRBV12-4 and TRBJ2-7; TRBD1 is a possible D gene (6 bases). CDR3 length: 15 residues. Trimming shortened V by 7 bases and J by 4 bases, and 20 bases separated the two germline ends. DNA for the CDR3: TGTGCCAGCACCCCCGGACAGTCGTTCCCATACGAGCAGTACTTC. The encoded protein is CASTPGQSFPYEQYF.

This clonotype showed up many times. This chain uses TRBV7-2 with TRBJ1-2; a possible D gene is TRBD1 (5 bases). The CDR3 has 12 residues. Trimming removed 5 bases at V and 4 bases at J, with 8 bases between. CDR1 is SGHTA, CDR2 FQGNSA, per germline. Here the CDR3 DNA reads TGTGCCAGCAGCCCGGACACCTATGGCTACACCTTC. Its protein product is CASSPDTYGYTF.

This clonotype was counted a few times. The chain couples TRBV30 to TRBJ1-1, with D possibly being TRBD1 (6 bases). This CDR3 region has 14 residues. The V gene's germline CDR1 is GTSNPN and CDR2 SVGIG (reference sequence). The V end was cut by 3 bases, the J end by 11 bases, with 22 bases between. In DNA, the CDR3 is TGTGCCTGGAGCGTCGTTTCAGGGGCCCAAGTGGCTTTCTTT. Protein product: CAWSVVSGAQVAFF.

In its sample, this clonotype was seen a few times. This chain links TRBV7-6 with TRBJ2-1; 11 bases line up with TRBD1. CDR1 is SGHVS, CDR2 FNYEAQ, per germline. V lost 1 base, J lost 7 bases, and 3 bases stayed unmatched. CDR3 length: 15 amino acids. CDR3 sequence: CASSLVGQGGNEQFF. DNA of the CDR3: TGTGCCAGCAGCTTAGTGGGACAGGGGGGGAATGAGCAGTTCTTC. Complete variable domain (other parts from reference TRBV7-6 and TRBJ2-1): GAGVSQSPRYKVTKRGQDVALRCDPISGHVSLYWYRQALGQGPEFLTYFNYEAQQDKSGLPNDRFSAERPEGSISTLTIQRTEQRDSAMYRCASSLVGQGGNEQFFGPGTRLTVL.

The chain combines TRBV5-4 with TRBJ2-1, with D unclear. V dropped 0 bases and J dropped 7 bases, with 5 bases sitting between them. Germline V CDR1 and CDR2: SGHNT, YYREEE (reference sequence). This CDR3 region has 12 residues. The CDR3 coding sequence is TGTGCCAGCAGCTTGGGGAAGAATGAGCAGTTCTTC. Translating gives CASSLGKNEQFF.

Only a few counts were recorded for this clonotype. This sequence joins TRBV7-9 and TRBJ2-7; D may be TRBD1 (6 bases). CDR1 is SEHNR, CDR2 FQNEAQ, per germline (reference sequence). Trimming shortened V by 5 bases and J by 3 bases, and 17 bases separated the two germline ends. This CDR3 region has 15 residues. The CDR3 loop reads CASSHAADSIYEQYV. In DNA, the CDR3 is TGTGCCAGCAGCCATGCCGCGGACAGTATCTACGAGCAGTACGTC.

CDR3 DNA sequence: TGCGCCAGCACACCAGGGGTAGGCGTAGCCAAAAACATTCAGTACTTC. Translation gives CASTPGVGVAKNIQYF. The chain joins TRBV5-1 to TRBJ2-4, with a tentative D call TRBD1 (6 bases). Germline V CDR1 and CDR2: SGHRS, YFSETQ. V lost 6 bases and J 0 bases, leaving 16 bases between the germline ends. This CDR3 region has 16 residues.

This clonotype was observed a few times. This sequence joins TRBV13 and TRBJ1-6, with D tentatively TRBD1 (5 bases). CDR1 PRHDT and CDR2 FYEKMQ come from the germline V gene (reference sequence). The CDR3 runs 15 residues. Between the trimmed V and J ends, which lost 5 bases and 5 bases, there was a span of 13 bases. The CDR3 is CASSPRGGDNSPLHF. The CDR3 DNA sequence: TGTGCCAGCAGCCCGCGGGGAGGGGATAATTCACCCCTCCACTTT.

The CDR3 DNA reads as TGTGCCAGCAGCTTTTCCCCACAGCGGGATACGCAGTATTTT. Protein sequence: CASSFSPQRDTQYF. The J gene is TRBJ2-3, the V gene TRBV7-9; D might be TRBD2 (5 bases). Per germline, CDR1 SEHNR and CDR2 FQNEAQ (reference sequence). CDR3 length: 14 residues. V lost 3 bases, J lost 6 bases, and 13 bases lay in between.

The chain is built from TRBV19 and TRBJ1-5; no clear D gene. Germline assignment: CDR1 LNHDA and CDR2 SQIVND (reference sequence). The V gene lost 8 bases and the J gene lost 4 bases, with 6 bases spanning the gap. This CDR3 contains 11 residues. CDR3 sequence reads: CASGYNQPQHF. CDR3 nucleotide sequence: TGTGCCAGTGGGTATAATCAGCCCCAGCATTTT.

The rearrangement uses TRBV6-1 and TRBJ2-3; the match to TRBD2 covers 9 bases. Germline CDR1 and CDR2: MNHNS and SASEGT. This CDR3 region has 14 residues. After removal of 7 bases from V and 5 bases from J, the junction contained 7 bases not matched to a gene. This chain's CDR3 is CASKSGGSQDTQYF. The CDR3 coding sequence is TGTGCCAGCAAAAGCGGGGGGTCACAAGATACGCAGTATTTT.

Only a few counts were recorded for this clonotype. This rearrangement joins TRBV7-7 to TRBJ2-1, with 9 bases fitting TRBD2. The CDR3 spans 16 residues. Trimming took 5 bases from V and 0 from J; bases not matched to a gene: 5. CDR1 and CDR2 (germline): SSHAT, FNYEAQ (reference sequence). Here the CDR3 reads CASSPSGASSYNEQFF. CDR3 DNA: TGTGCCAGCAGCCCTAGCGGGGCAAGCTCCTACAATGAGCAGTTCTTC.